This section outlines one TCR beta chain sequence together with its context. Antigen specificity is unknown. The data derive from a study of identical twins. One entry per CDR3 protein, called by TCRdb with MiXCR from the 5' RACE reads. The repertoire has roughly 200,000 distinct CDR3 sequences, about 16% of them found once; the top ten carry 35% to 50%. CDR3 length: 17 amino acids. Germline V lookup: CDR1 LGHNT, CDR2 FRNRAP. V was clipped by 5 bases and J by 3 bases, with 22 bases between them. Study-wide results and caveats: Among monozygotic twins, out-of-frame TCR alpha sharing exceeded what models predicted.

These data were likewise used in another study, on T cells expressing NK-cell markers. As reported in that work: Underlying the TCR beta repertoires were sorted CD3+CD56+NKG2C+, CD3+CD56+NKG2C- and CD3+CD56-NKG2C+ T cells. Similarly, these clonotypes led the CD3+CD56-NKG2C+ fraction as well in several donors.

Specimen: CD8+ T cells sorted from blood. This clonotype was sampled from a young woman in good health. V gene TRBV12-5 combines with J gene TRBJ1-1; a possible D gene is TRBD1 (5 bases). CDR3: CASGPLLGPTRHTEAFF. The CDR3 bases are TGTGCTAGTGGTCCCCTACTGGGGCCCACTCGGCACACTGAAGCTTTCTTT.